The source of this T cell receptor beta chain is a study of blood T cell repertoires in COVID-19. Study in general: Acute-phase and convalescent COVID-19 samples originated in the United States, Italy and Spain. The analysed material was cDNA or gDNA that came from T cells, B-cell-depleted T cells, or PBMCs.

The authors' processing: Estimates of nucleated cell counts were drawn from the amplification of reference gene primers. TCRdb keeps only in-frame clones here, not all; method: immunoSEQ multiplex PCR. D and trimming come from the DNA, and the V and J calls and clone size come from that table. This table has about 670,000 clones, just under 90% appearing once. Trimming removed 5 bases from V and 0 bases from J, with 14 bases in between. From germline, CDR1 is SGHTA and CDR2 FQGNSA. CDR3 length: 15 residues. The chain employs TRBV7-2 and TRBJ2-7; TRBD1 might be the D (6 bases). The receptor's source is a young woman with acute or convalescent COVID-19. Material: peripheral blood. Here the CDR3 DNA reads TGTGCCAGCAGCCCGTCCCAGGGGCCCTCCTACGAGCAGTACTTC. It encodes CASSPSQGPSYEQYF.